These 31 T cell receptor beta chains came from one sample sequenced in a study of T cell responses to AZD1222 COVID-19 vaccine. Repertoires were generated with immunoSEQ multiplex PCR, while TCRdb's copy carries only in-frame clones and drops some. The data contain fewer than 200,000 clones, 91% of them seen just once; the ten biggest clones take up less than 2.5%. The specimen was peripheral blood, collected on day 0 of AZD1222 vaccination. These receptors were collected from an adult in good health.

The chain recombines TRBV28 with TRBJ1-5, with D perhaps matching TRBD1 (5 bases). This CDR3 contains 14 residues. The germline V gene has CDR1 MDHEN and CDR2 SYDVKM. Trimming took 7 bases from V and 6 from J, leaving 16 bases between them. The CDR3 reads CASTKAGGGQPQHF. CDR3 bases: TGTGCCAGCACCAAAGCCGGGGGTGGTCAGCCCCAGCATTTT.

The V call is TRBV18, the J call TRBJ2-5; D may correspond to TRBD1 or TRBD2 (5 bases each). The CDR3 spans 18 residues. The V gene lost 1 base and the J gene lost 2 bases, with 20 bases spanning the gap. CDR1 and CDR2 (germline): KGHSH, LQKENI. DNA of the CDR3: TGTGCCAGCTCACCACGGAATACTCACGGGGCAAATCAAGAGACCCAGTACTTC. Translated, it gives CASSPRNTHGANQETQYF.

This clone was detected only once. The chain employs TRBV4-3 and TRBJ2-7; TRBD1 aligns across 10 bases. J was trimmed by 3 bases and V by 0 bases; bases with no gene match: 17. The CDR3 has 20 residues. From germline, CDR1 is LGHNA and CDR2 YSLEER. The CDR3, as DNA: TGCGCCAGCAGCCAAGAGATAGGGACAGGGGAATGGGAGACTTTCTACGAGCAGTACTTC. Amino acid sequence: CASSQEIGTGEWETFYEQYF.

The chain joins TRBV5-1 to TRBJ2-5, with D tentatively TRBD1 (6 bases). V lost 4 bases to trimming and J lost 2 bases, with 12 bases between them. The germline V gene encodes CDR1 SGHRS and CDR2 YFSETQ. CDR3 length equals 14 residues. In DNA, the CDR3 is TGCGCCAGCAGCGACCAGGACAGACAAGAGACCCAGTACTTC. Protein product: CASSDQDRQETQYF.

This clone was found once. The chain employs TRBV24-1 and TRBJ2-3; D is possibly TRBD1 (5 bases). Trimming removed 3 bases at V and 2 bases at J, with 14 bases between. This CDR3 spans 16 amino acids. The germline CDR1 and CDR2 sequences are KGHDR and SFDVKD. The CDR3 is CATSDRPLGATDTQYF. The CDR3 bases are TGTGCCACCAGTGATCGTCCCCTTGGGGCCACAGATACGCAGTATTTT.

CDR3 coding DNA: TGTGCCAGTAGCACTAACCCCGGGACGGCGTACAATGAGCAGTTCTTC. Its protein product is CASSTNPGTAYNEQFF. This chain connects TRBV19 to TRBJ2-1; D assignment may be TRBD1 or TRBD2 (5 bases each). This CDR3 is 16 amino acids long. Trimming cost V 6 bases and J 4 bases, with 19 bases left between them. The germline gives CDR1 LNHDA, CDR2 SQIVND (reference sequence).

This chain connects TRBV7-2 to TRBJ1-5; D gene ambiguous. Looked up from germline, CDR1 is SGHTA and CDR2 is FQGNSA. The CDR3 loop spans 17 amino acids. The V end lost 1 base, the J end lost 0 bases, and 13 bases lay between the germline ends. The CDR3 spells CASSLVTAIDSNQPQHF. For the CDR3, the DNA is TGTGCCAGCAGCTTAGTAACAGCGATCGATAGCAATCAGCCCCAGCATTTT. Drawing the rest from reference TRBV7-2 and TRBJ1-5, the complete variable domain is GAGVSQSPSNKVTEKGKDVELRCDPISGHTALYWYRQSLGQGLEFLIYFQGNSAPDKSGLPSDRFSAERTGGSVSTLTIQRTQQEDSAVYLCASSLVTAIDSNQPQHFGDGTRLSIL.

The CDR3 coding sequence is TGTGCCACCAGTGACCAACTAGCGGGAGAAGATACGCAGTATTTT. Translated, it gives CATSDQLAGEDTQYF. V is TRBV24-1 and J is TRBJ2-3; 11 positions match TRBD2. Germline lookup yields CDR1 KGHDR and CDR2 SFDVKD. The V gene end was trimmed by 4 bases and the J gene end by 5 bases; junction bases not matched to a gene: 4. This CDR3 contains 15 residues.

The rearrangement joins TRBV30 to TRBJ1-1, with TRBD1 identical over 9 bases. V lost 2 bases, J lost 7 bases, and 8 bases stayed unmatched. Germline assignment: CDR1 GTSNPN and CDR2 SVGIG (reference sequence). The CDR3 has 14 amino acids. Here the CDR3 DNA reads TGTGCCTGGAGTCCAAAAGGGACAGGGAGTGAAGCTTTCTTT. It is translated as CAWSPKGTGSEAFF. Complete variable domain (other parts from reference TRBV30 and TRBJ1-1): SQTIHQWPATLVQPVGSPLSLECTVEGTSNPNLYWYRQAAGRGLQLLFYSVGIGQISSEVPQNLSASRPQDRQFILSSKKLLLSDSGFYLCAWSPKGTGSEAFFGQGTRLTVV.

The rearrangement links TRBV29-1 to TRBJ2-7; TRBD2 is a possible D gene (6 bases). Germline CDR1 reads SQVTM; CDR2 reads ANQGSEA. There are 15 residues in the CDR3. V lost 4 bases to trimming and J lost 4 bases, with 20 bases between them. The CDR3 coding sequence is TGCAGCGTTGCGCACCGGACCGGGACTTTGTACGAGCAGTACTTC. Residues: CSVAHRTGTLYEQYF.

The chain has TRBV7-2 and TRBJ1-6; D ambiguous. Looked up from germline, CDR1 is SGHTA and CDR2 is FQGNSA. This CDR3 contains 13 residues. Trimming stripped 1 base from V and 11 bases from J, with 9 bases between. In nucleotides, the CDR3 is TGTGCCAGCAGCTTAGGGTATCGGGCACCCCTCCACTTT. Translating it yields CASSLGYRAPLHF.

The chain uses TRBV6-5 and TRBJ1-1; D gene ambiguous. Trimming took off 5 bases at V and 6 bases at J, with 13 bases between the two ends. Germline CDR1 is MNHEY and CDR2 is SVGAGI. This CDR3 is 13 amino acids long. The CDR3 reads CASSLYGSAEAFF. CDR3 bases: TGTGCCAGCAGTCTTTACGGATCGGCTGAAGCTTTCTTT.

This clone has just one count. The chain employs TRBV30 and TRBJ1-3; unclear D gene. The CDR3 runs to 12 residues. CDR1 GTSNPN and CDR2 SVGIG come from the germline V gene (reference sequence). V shed 2 bases and J shed 8 bases, with 10 bases lying between them. The CDR3 reads CAWSQGRDTIYF. CDR3 in DNA: TGTGCCTGGAGTCAAGGCCGTGACACCATATATTTT.

This clone was seen a handful of times. The genes are TRBV30 and TRBJ2-2; D remains ambiguous. From germline, CDR1 is GTSNPN and CDR2 SVGIG (reference sequence). V lost 0 bases, J lost 6 bases, and 14 bases lay in between. The CDR3 totals 15 residues. CDR3 region: CAWSVNSRVSGELFF. The CDR3 DNA reads TGTGCCTGGAGTGTAAATAGTAGGGTATCCGGGGAGCTGTTTTTT.

Concerning this clone: One junction end does not reproduce the germline sequence, and a read error may be involved. The chain couples TRBV7-7 to TRBJ2-2; D call uncertain. Germline V gives CDR1 SSHAT, CDR2 FNYEAQ (reference sequence). The CDR3 is 17 amino acids. In nucleotides, the CDR3 is TGTGCTAGCAGCTTAAGCTGGACCAGCGAAAACACCGGGGAGCTGTTTTTT. It encodes CASSLSWTSENTGELFF.

This chain uses TRBV7-9 with TRBJ2-7; tentative D call: TRBD1 (5 bases). From germline, CDR1 is SEHNR and CDR2 FQNEAQ (reference sequence). This CDR3 region has 14 residues. The V gene lost 1 base and the J gene lost 2 bases, with 9 bases spanning the gap. The CDR3 coding sequence is TGTGCCAGCAGCTTAGAGGGGCGAGCCTACGAGCAGTACTTC. Translated: CASSLEGRAYEQYF. The complete variable domain, with remaining parts taken from reference TRBV7-9 and TRBJ2-7, reads DTGVSQNPRHKITKRGQNVTFRCDPISEHNRLYWYRQTLGQGPEFLTYFQNEAQLEKSRLLSDRFSAERPKGSFSTLEIQRTEQGDSAMYLCASSLEGRAYEQYFGPGTRLTVT.

The genes are TRBV28 and TRBJ1-1; D not resolved. The germline gives CDR1 MDHEN, CDR2 SYDVKM. This CDR3 is 13 amino acids long. V shed 2 bases and J shed 10 bases, with 14 bases lying between them. The CDR3 region has the DNA TGTGCCAGCAGTTTAGGGAGAGGAAGGAGAGCTTTCTTT. Its translation is CASSLGRGRRAFF.

The CDR3 sequence: CATSPRGVGYGYTF. As DNA, the CDR3 is TGTGCCACCAGCCCACGGGGTGTCGGCTATGGCTACACCTTC. The chain couples TRBV15 to TRBJ1-2; no firm D call. Germline CDR1 LNHNV, CDR2 YYDKDF (reference sequence). The V end lost 5 bases, the J end lost 4 bases, and 14 bases lay between the germline ends. This CDR3 comprises 14 residues.

This chain uses TRBV9 with TRBJ2-6; possibly TRBD1 for D (7 bases). The germline gives CDR1 SGDLS, CDR2 YYNGEE. This CDR3 comprises 19 residues. V shed 2 bases and J shed 1 base, with 19 bases lying between them. CDR3 residues: CASSVPGGWVESGANVLTF. The CDR3, as DNA: TGTGCCAGCAGCGTTCCAGGGGGGTGGGTGGAATCTGGGGCCAACGTCCTGACTTTC.

This clone showed up just once. The chain joins TRBV9 to TRBJ2-2; D possibly corresponds to TRBD2 (5 bases). V lost 4 bases, J lost 3 bases, and 7 bases lay in between. Germline V gene data show CDR1 as SGDLS and CDR2 as YYNGEE. This CDR3 contains 13 residues. The CDR3 region is CASSPRDTGELFF. The CDR3 DNA follows: TGTGCCAGCAGCCCGAGGGACACCGGGGAGCTGTTTTTT.

The chain recombines TRBV9 with TRBJ1-3; D not resolved. The ends were cut back, 3 bases at V and 4 bases at J, with 8 bases in the middle. The CDR3 is 13 residues long. Looked up from germline, CDR1 is SGDLS and CDR2 is YYNGEE. This CDR3 is CASSGGGGNTIYF. As DNA, the CDR3 is TGTGCCAGCAGCGGGGGAGGGGGAAACACCATATATTTT.

The chain combines TRBV24-1 with TRBJ2-3, with D tentatively TRBD2 (5 bases). V was shortened by 9 bases and J by 0 bases, with 12 bases between the two germline ends. Per germline, CDR1 KGHDR and CDR2 SFDVKD. This CDR3 region has 14 residues. Written as DNA, the CDR3 is TGTGCCACCCACAGCGGACTCAGCACAGATACGCAGTATTTT. It specifies CATHSGLSTDTQYF.

The chain carries TRBV28 and TRBJ1-1, with no clear D. V lost 8 bases and J lost 2, with 9 bases in between. The CDR3 runs 12 residues. Per the germline V gene, CDR1 is MDHEN and CDR2 is SYDVKM. In nucleotides, the CDR3 is TGTGCCAGCGCTTGGGGAAACACTGAAGCTTTCTTT. It is translated as CASAWGNTEAFF.

The genes are TRBV4-3 and TRBJ2-1; weak D call: TRBD2 (6 bases). Germline CDR1 is LGHNA and CDR2 is YSLEER. Trimming took 3 bases from V and 2 from J, leaving 14 bases between them. The CDR3 covers 16 residues. The CDR3 reads CASSQSVAAAYNEQFF. The CDR3 DNA is TGCGCCAGCAGCCAGAGTGTAGCGGCCGCCTACAATGAGCAGTTCTTC.

The CDR3, as DNA: TGTGCCACCCAGGGGGGATTTACTAACTATGGCTACACCTTC. Translation: CATQGGFTNYGYTF. This chain connects TRBV28 to TRBJ1-2, with 7 bases that match TRBD1. Trimming cost V 10 bases and J 0 bases; bases outside gene matches: 8. Germline CDR1 MDHEN, CDR2 SYDVKM. The CDR3 loop spans 14 amino acids.

The V call is TRBV5-1, the J call TRBJ2-1; 8 bases are a match to TRBD2. V trimming: 0 bases; J trimming: 1 base; junction bases outside the gene matches: 6. Germline V gene sequence: CDR1 SGHRS, CDR2 YFSETQ. The CDR3 length is 17 residues. CDR3 loop: CASSLGARGASYNEQFF. The CDR3 nucleotides are TGCGCCAGCAGCTTGGGGGCGCGGGGGGCTTCCTACAATGAGCAGTTCTTC.

This clone was counted between two and nine times. This chain uses TRBV6-6 with TRBJ2-5, with D perhaps being TRBD1 or TRBD2 (7 bases each). The V and J ends lost 5 bases and 5 bases respectively, with 12 bases between them. The CDR3 spans 13 residues. CDR1 is MNHNY and CDR2 is SVGAGI in the germline V gene (reference sequence). The CDR3 reads CASSPQGGETQYF. Written as DNA, the CDR3 is TGTGCCAGCAGTCCTCAGGGGGGGGAGACCCAGTACTTC.

The rearrangement joins TRBV9 to TRBJ1-4; D may be TRBD1 (6 bases). The V gene's germline CDR1 is SGDLS and CDR2 YYNGEE. Trimming removed 0 bases at V and 4 bases at J, with 13 bases between. CDR3 length equals 16 residues. DNA for the CDR3: TGTGCCAGCAGCGTAGCGACAGGAACCCGTAATGAAAAACTGTTTTTT. Protein: CASSVATGTRNEKLFF.

The CDR3 sequence: CASSLDRPTDTQYF. The CDR3 coding sequence is TGCGCCAGCAGCCTCGACAGGCCCACAGATACGCAGTATTTT. The chain employs TRBV5-1 and TRBJ2-3; maybe TRBD1 (6 bases). V was pared by 4 bases and J by 2 bases, with 11 bases between. This CDR3 is 14 amino acids long. Germline V lookup: CDR1 SGHRS, CDR2 YFSETQ.

The chain is built from TRBV6-5 and TRBJ2-1; 7 positions agree with TRBD2. The CDR3 covers 15 residues. J lost 3 bases, V lost 6 bases, and 8 bases had no gene match. CDR1 is MNHEY and CDR2 is SVGAGI in the germline V gene. In DNA, the CDR3 is TGTGCCAGCAGCCCGGGACTACTCGTCTACAATGAGCAGTTCTTC. The encoded protein is CASSPGLLVYNEQFF.

This chain links TRBV14 with TRBJ1-3; D not certain. V shed 4 bases and J shed 0 bases, with 4 bases lying between them. Germline CDR1 SGHDN, CDR2 FVKESK. The CDR3 totals 13 residues. The CDR3 spells CASSRSSGNTIYF. CDR3 DNA sequence: TGTGCCAGCAGCCGTAGCTCTGGAAACACCATATATTTT.